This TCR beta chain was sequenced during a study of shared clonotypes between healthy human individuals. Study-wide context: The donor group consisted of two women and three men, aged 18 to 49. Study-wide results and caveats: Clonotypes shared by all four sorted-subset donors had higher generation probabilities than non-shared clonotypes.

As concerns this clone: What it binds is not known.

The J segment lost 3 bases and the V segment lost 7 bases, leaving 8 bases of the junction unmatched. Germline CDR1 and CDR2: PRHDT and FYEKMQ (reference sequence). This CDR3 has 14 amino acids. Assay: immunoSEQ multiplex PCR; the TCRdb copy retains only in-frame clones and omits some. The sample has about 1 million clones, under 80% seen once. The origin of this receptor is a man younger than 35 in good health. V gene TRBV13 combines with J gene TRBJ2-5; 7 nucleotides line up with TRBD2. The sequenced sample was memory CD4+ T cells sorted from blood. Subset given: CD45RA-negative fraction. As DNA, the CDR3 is TGTGCCAGCAAGCGTAGCGGGCGAGAAGAGACCCAGTACTTC. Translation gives CASKRSGREETQYF.